Listed below are T cell receptor beta chains from one sample, sequenced in a study of blood T cell repertoires in COVID-19. TCRdb's copy holds only in-frame clones and misses some; the assay was immunoSEQ multiplex PCR. The top ten clones hold 4.5% to 6% of a sample with approximately 280,000 clones, roughly 80% of them seen once. Sequenced input: PBMCs or T cells enriched from blood (not recorded which). The receptors shown here come from a man aged 40-55 years who had been exposed to COVID-19. Each CDR3 is given with its conserved first and last residue. D genes are given only for firm matches. Size is stated for part of the rows, as once, few or many counts, or as a class when the clone is expanded.

length	D	V	size	J	DNA	CDR3
15	.	TRBV3-1/TRBV3-2	.	TRBJ2-1	TGTGCCAGCAGCCAAGAACCCCCGGACTACCTTGGGCAGTTCTTC	CASSQEPPDYLGQFF
14	.	TRBV28	.	TRBJ1-5	TGTGCCAGCAGTCCCCGGAGGGGTCGACAGCCCCAGCATTTT	CASSPRRGRQPQHF
14	TRBD1	TRBV3-1/TRBV3-2	once	TRBJ1-1	TGTGCCAGCAGCCAAGTACAGGGGGACACTGAAGCTTTCTTT	CASSQVQGDTEAFF
15	TRBD2	TRBV13	.	TRBJ2-1	TGTGCCAGCAGCGTGCGACTAGCGGGACTAGATGAGCAGTTCTTC	CASSVRLAGLDEQFF
13	TRBD1	TRBV2	.	TRBJ1-6	TGTGCCAGCAACCTACAGGGGGCTTCACCCCTCCACTTT	CASNLQGASPLHF
13	.	TRBV19	.	TRBJ1-5	TGTGCCAGTAGTATAGCGGGCAATCAGCCCCAGCATTTT	CASSIAGNQPQHF
14	.	TRBV3-1/TRBV3-2	.	TRBJ2-7	TGTGCCAGCAGCCAAGAACTAGGAACCTACGAGCAGTACTTC	CASSQELGTYEQYF
14	TRBD2	TRBV25-1	.	TRBJ2-5	TGTGCCAGCAGTCCAGGGACTAGCGGGGAGACCCAGTACTTC	CASSPGTSGETQYF
14	.	TRBV30	.	TRBJ1-3	TGTGCCTGGGACGTTGGGGGGTATGGAAACACCATATATTTT	CAWDVGGYGNTIYF
15	.	TRBV7-8	few	TRBJ2-3	TGTGCCAGCAGCCACGAAAAAAGCCGCACAGATACGCAGTATTTT	CASSHEKSRTDTQYF
15	TRBD2	TRBV6-5	.	TRBJ2-7	TGTGCCAGCAGTTATAGTGGGAGGGCCGTGGACGAGCAGTACTTC	CASSYSGRAVDEQYF
12	.	TRBV7-9	.	TRBJ2-3	TGTGCCAGCAGCTTACTCAGGGATACGCAGTATTTT	CASSLLRDTQYF
13	.	TRBV24-1	.	TRBJ2-3	TGTGCCACCAGTTTCAGCGCGGGGAGGCCGCAGTATTTT	CATSFSAGRPQYF